This T cell receptor beta chain was found in a study of T cell repertoires in cytomegalovirus infection. Turning to the study itself: Through public TCR beta signatures, both CMV infection and matching HLA type were indicated.

Germline V gives CDR1 SGHTA, CDR2 FQGNSA. Trimming removed 3 bases at V and 8 bases at J, with 17 bases between. This CDR3 spans 15 amino acids. General study results and limits: The cumulative frequency of public TCR beta families distinguished individuals who carried CMV together with the relevant HLA.

As regards this clonotype: Its target is unknown.

TCRdb reanalysed the reads using MiXCR and keeps one entry per CDR3 protein. In the table there are hundreds of thousands of distinct CDR3 sequences, 20% to 30% of which are singletons. The TCR originated in a human donor in good health (CMV status not recorded). Some clones in this sample may be carry-over from other donors' samples. Sequenced material: CD8+ T cells from PBMCs. The chain is built from TRBV7-2 and TRBJ2-1, with a tentative D call TRBD1 (6 bases). CDR3 protein: CASSFGLGTQDEQFF. The CDR3 DNA follows: TGTGCCAGCAGCTTCGGGCTGGGGACACAGGATGAGCAGTTCTTC.